A single sample is the source of the 5 T cell receptor beta chains below, sequenced in a study of cytomegalovirus exposure and HLA in healthy donors. Primers: 60 Vbeta forward and 13 Jbeta reverse. TCRdb's copy holds only in-frame clones and misses some; the assay was immunoSEQ multiplex PCR. This repertoire shows approximately 170,000 clones, around 80% found once; its top ten account for less than 2%. The sample was PBMCs. The receptors stem from a man aged 35-49 years in good health and CMV-seronegative.

The genes are TRBV5-1 and TRBJ2-7; TRBD2 is a possible D gene (6 bases). Germline V CDR1 and CDR2: SGHRS, YFSETQ. The CDR3 extends over 14 amino acids. The germline V and J ends were trimmed by 0 bases and 6 bases, with 13 bases remaining between them. CDR3 region: CASSLDGSGGEQYF. In nucleotides, the CDR3 is TGCGCCAGCAGCTTGGACGGGAGCGGAGGCGAGCAGTACTTC.

The chain has TRBV6-1 and TRBJ2-2, with 11 bases that match TRBD2. CDR3 length: 13 amino acids. J was trimmed by 9 bases and V by 8 bases; bases with no gene match: 5. CDR1 and CDR2 (germline): MNHNS, SASEGT. The CDR3 here is CASLLAGVRELFF. The CDR3 DNA is TGTGCCAGCTTACTAGCGGGAGTAAGGGAGCTGTTTTTT.

The rearrangement uses TRBV29-1 and TRBJ2-6; no firm D call. The germline V gene has CDR1 SQVTM and CDR2 ANQGSEA. V was cut by 5 bases and J by 1 base, with 9 bases left in between. The CDR3 loop spans 14 amino acids. Here the CDR3 DNA reads TGCAGCGTTAAAGGAGAGTCTGGGGCCAACGTCCTGACTTTC. This sequence encodes CSVKGESGANVLTF.

The rearrangement joins TRBV18 to TRBJ2-1, with a weak D call TRBD2 (6 bases). The CDR3 sequence is 15 residues long. CDR1 and CDR2 (germline): KGHSH, LQKENI. The ends were cut back, 3 bases at V and 8 bases at J, with 17 bases in the middle. The CDR3 sequence is CASSPYQTSRDEQFF. CDR3 in DNA: TGTGCCAGCTCACCCTATCAAACTAGCAGGGATGAGCAGTTCTTC. The entire variable domain, with the rest obtained from reference TRBV18 and TRBJ2-1, is as follows: NAGVMQNPRHLVRRRGQEARLRCSPMKGHSHVYWYRQLPEEGLKFMVYLQKENIIDESGMPKERFSAEFPKEGPSILRIQQVVRGDSAAYFCASSPYQTSRDEQFFGPGTRLTVL.

This chain uses TRBV6-6 with TRBJ1-2; D is perhaps TRBD1 (5 bases). Germline values: CDR1 MNHNY, CDR2 SVGAGI (reference sequence). V gave up 6 bases and J gave up 4 bases, with 12 bases separating them. This CDR3 has 13 amino acids. This CDR3 is CASSTREGYGYTF. The CDR3 DNA reads TGTGCCAGCAGCACCAGGGAAGGCTATGGCTACACCTTC.